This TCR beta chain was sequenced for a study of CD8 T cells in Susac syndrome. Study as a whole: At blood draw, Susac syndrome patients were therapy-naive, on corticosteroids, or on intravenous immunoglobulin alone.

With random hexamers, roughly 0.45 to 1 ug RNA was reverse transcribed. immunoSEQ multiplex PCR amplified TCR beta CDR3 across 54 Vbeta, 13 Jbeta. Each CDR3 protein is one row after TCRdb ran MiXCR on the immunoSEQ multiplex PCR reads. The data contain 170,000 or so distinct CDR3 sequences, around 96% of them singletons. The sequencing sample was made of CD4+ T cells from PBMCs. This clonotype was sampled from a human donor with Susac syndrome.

The CDR3 DNA is TGTGCCAGCAGACCCAGGGCCCCGGGAAACTATGGCTACACCTTC. Protein sequence: CASRPRAPGNYGYTF. The chain is built from TRBV2 and TRBJ1-2; tentative D call: TRBD1 (5 bases). V dropped 6 bases and J dropped 2 bases, with 16 bases sitting between them. This CDR3 comprises 15 residues. Germline V CDR1 and CDR2: SNHLY, FYNNEI.